The 12 T cell receptor beta chains listed next were all sequenced from one sample in a study of beta chain features in type 1 diabetes. Expressed TCRB transcripts were sequenced because the isolated RNA had all been reverse transcribed beforehand. The repertoire was sequenced with immunoSEQ multiplex PCR; TCRdb's copy has only in-frame clones and lacks some. The table lists 310,000 or so clones, 9.5% to 11% of them singletons, with just over 0.015% in the top ten. Material for sequencing was naive CD4+ T cells from blood. All receptors come from a woman between 25 and 40 years old in good health.

This clone showed up just a few times. V usage is TRBV15 and J usage is TRBJ2-7, with 9 bases fitting TRBD1. The CDR3 totals 15 residues. CDR1 is LNHNV, CDR2 YYDKDF, per germline (reference sequence). J was trimmed by 4 bases and V by 0 bases; bases with no gene match: 4. In DNA form, the CDR3 reads TGTGCCACCAGCAGAGAAAGGACAGGGGCGTACGAGCAGTACTTC. Protein product: CATSRERTGAYEQYF.

This clone appeared a few times. This chain links TRBV7-9 with TRBJ1-5; D not certain. Germline-derived CDR1 and CDR2 are SEHNR and FQNEAQ (reference sequence). CDR3 length equals 16 residues. V lost 5 bases and J 1 base, leaving 15 bases between the germline ends. As DNA, the CDR3 is TGTGCCAGCAGCCCATCCGGGTCTGGGAGCAATCAGCCCCAGCATTTT. Translation: CASSPSGSGSNQPQHF.

J is TRBJ2-7 and V is TRBV5-1; TRBD1 agrees at 7 bases. This CDR3 comprises 14 residues. V shed 0 bases, J shed 3 bases, and the junction held 3 bases outside the gene matches. CDR1 and CDR2 from the germline V gene are SGHRS and YFSETQ. Here the CDR3 DNA reads TGCGCCAGCAGCTTGGCCTCAGGGGGCTACGAGCAGTACTTC. Translation: CASSLASGGYEQYF.

The genes are TRBV2 and TRBJ2-3; TRBD1 aligns across 9 bases. This CDR3 region has 13 residues. Germline V gene sequence: CDR1 SNHLY, CDR2 FYNNEI. The ends lost 6 bases at V and 4 bases at J; junction bases unmatched: 2. CDR3 region: CASRGTGPDTQYF. The CDR3 bases are TGTGCCAGCAGAGGGACAGGGCCAGATACGCAGTATTTT.

This clone showed up just a few times. This chain links TRBV2 with TRBJ1-2, with 7 bases aligning to TRBD1. This CDR3 region has 13 residues. Germline-derived CDR1 and CDR2 are SNHLY and FYNNEI. The J segment lost 5 bases and the V segment lost 3 bases, leaving 3 bases of the junction unmatched. The CDR3 reads CASSEGQSYGYTF. DNA of the CDR3: TGTGCCAGCAGTGAGGGACAGAGTTATGGCTACACCTTC.

The V gene is TRBV9, the J gene TRBJ2-7, with TRBD2 matching over 8 bases. Germline V lookup: CDR1 SGDLS, CDR2 YYNGEE. This CDR3 is built from 14 residues. Unmatched junction bases numbered 6, after V lost 4 bases and J lost 3 bases. The CDR3 is CASSRTSGFYEQYF. CDR3 DNA: TGTGCCAGCAGCCGTACTAGCGGATTCTACGAGCAGTACTTC.

The V gene is TRBV29-1, the J gene TRBJ2-3; 7 positions match TRBD2. The CDR3 spans 14 residues. The germline gives CDR1 SQVTM, CDR2 ANQGSEA. The V gene end was trimmed by 4 bases and the J gene end by 1 base; junction bases not matched to a gene: 5. The CDR3 protein is CSVGGGIRTDTQYF. The CDR3 nucleotides are TGCAGCGTTGGGGGGGGTATTCGCACAGATACGCAGTATTTT.

CDR3 sequence: CASSFGPTDTQYF. In nucleotides, the CDR3 is TGTGCCAGCAGCTTTGGGCCCACAGATACGCAGTATTTT. The chain is built from TRBV7-8 and TRBJ2-3; D remains unclear. The V end lost 3 bases, the J end lost 2 bases, and 6 bases lay between the germline ends. CDR1 is SGHVS and CDR2 is FQNEAQ in the germline V gene. CDR3 length: 13 amino acids.

This clone showed up just a few times. CDR3 sequence (DNA): TGTGCCAGCAGTTACTCGAGGACAGGACCCAATGAGCAGTTCTTC. This codes for CASSYSRTGPNEQFF. The chain recombines TRBV6-5 with TRBJ2-1; 7 nucleotides match TRBD1. The junction had 5 bases not matched to a gene; V was cut back by 0 bases and J by 6 bases. CDR1 and CDR2 (germline): MNHEY, SVGAGI. CDR3 length: 15 residues.

The gene calls are TRBV15 and TRBJ2-1; TRBD1 matches 7 bases. Unmatched junction bases numbered 12, after V lost 0 bases and J lost 7 bases. There are 17 residues in the CDR3. Germline CDR1 reads LNHNV; CDR2 reads YYDKDF (reference sequence). CDR3 bases: TGTGCCACCAGCAGAGATGAGACAGGGCGGGCTGGGAATGAGCAGTTCTTC. Amino acid sequence: CATSRDETGRAGNEQFF.

This clone appeared a few times. The rearrangement uses TRBV7-2 and TRBJ2-7; D not certain. The CDR3 has 16 residues. The V gene lost 5 bases and the J gene lost 2 bases, with 19 bases spanning the gap. Germline V CDR1 and CDR2: SGHTA, FQGNSA. In DNA, the CDR3 is TGTGCCAGCAGCGAGACTCCGACGGTGACTCCCTACGAGCAGTACTTC. Translation: CASSETPTVTPYEQYF.

The chain combines TRBV6-6 with TRBJ2-7; TRBD2 matches 12 bases. J lost 4 bases, V lost 2 bases, and 3 bases had no gene match. The CDR3 consists of 15 residues. Germline CDR1 MNHNY, CDR2 SVGAGI (reference sequence). The CDR3 nucleotides are TGTGCCAGCAGTTACCTGGGGACTAGCGGGTACGAGCAGTACTTC. Its translation: CASSYLGTSGYEQYF.